Sequencing of this T cell receptor (beta chain) was carried out in a study of CD8 T cells in Susac syndrome. Germline V gives CDR1 SGHTA, CDR2 FQGNSA. V was trimmed by 4 bases and J by 9 bases, leaving 16 bases between them. CDR3 length equals 14 residues. From blood CD8+ and CD4+ T cells, the TCR beta chain was sequenced. It was with random hexamers that about 0.45 to 1 ug RNA was reverse transcribed. MiXCR, applied by TCRdb to the immunoSEQ multiplex PCR reads, yields one record per CDR3 protein. The sample includes a few hundred thousand distinct CDR3 sequences, 95% of them seen just once. The sample comprised CD4+ T cells from PBMCs. This chain links TRBV7-2 with TRBJ2-1; possibly TRBD1 or TRBD2 for D (6 bases each). This receptor was taken from a human donor with multiple sclerosis. As DNA, the CDR3 is TGTGCCAGCAGCTGGGTCGGGGGCGAAGGTGAGCAGTTCTTC. Its translation is CASSWVGGEGEQFF.